Here is one T cell receptor (beta chain) with its context. The antigen remains unidentified. The source of the sample is a study of beta chain features in type 1 diabetes. Notes on the study in general: There was a moderate but significant shortening of TCRB CDR3s in all four CD4+ subsets of Type 1 diabetes patients.

The collection from each donor was one heparinised blood draw averaging roughly 110 mL. Sorting with CD45RO/CCR7/CD25/CD127/CD95/CD27 yielded naive, central memory, regulatory and stem-like memory CD4+ cells. Each of the sorted populations had a purity greater than 95%. J was trimmed by 0 bases and V by 2 bases; bases with no gene match: 3. The CDR3 covers 15 residues. Germline V gene data show CDR1 as SGHTA and CDR2 as FQGNSA. The sequenced template was cDNA made from the entire isolated RNA. Naive, central memory and regulatory T cell samples came to a mean of about 4 million reads. Assay used: immunoSEQ multiplex PCR; TCRdb lists only in-frame clones, some missing. The sample lists 300,000 to 350,000 clones, over 7% seen once, with around 1% in the top ten.

This TCR was sampled from a man younger than 45 with type 1 diabetes. The chain joins TRBV7-2 to TRBJ2-5; 7 bases are shared with TRBD2. The sample consisted of central memory CD4+ T cells from blood. CDR3 amino acids: CASSLKSGDQETQYF. CDR3 nucleotide sequence: TGTGCCAGCAGCTTAAAAAGCGGGGACCAAGAGACCCAGTACTTC.